The present T cell receptor (beta chain) was sequenced within a study of blood T cells in healthy people across ages. With V trimmed by 4 bases and J by 1 base, 7 bases remained unmatched. The CDR3 contains 16 residues. The germline CDR1 and CDR2 sequences are SGHTA and FQGNSA. Together with a sample-barcoded 5' primer, a J-beta primer mix was included in a second PCR lasting about 7 to 11 cycles. In TCRdb, the 5' RACE reads were re-called with MiXCR into one record per CDR3 protein. There are over 300,000 distinct CDR3 sequences in the sample; 52% occur only once, and approximately 51% lies in the top ten.

Sequenced sample: blood. This clonotype was sampled from a man aged 60 to 75 in good health. This chain connects TRBV7-2 to TRBJ2-7; 10 nucleotides line up with TRBD1. The CDR3 loop is CASSWGDRGNSYEQYF. CDR3 sequence (DNA): TGTGCCAGCAGCTGGGGGGACAGGGGAAATTCCTACGAGCAGTACTTC.